These 8 T cell receptor beta chains share one sample of origin, sequenced in a study of cytomegalovirus exposure and HLA in healthy donors. A multiplex PCR was run with 60 Vbeta primers and 13 Jbeta primers. Using immunoSEQ multiplex PCR, the repertoire was profiled, and TCRdb retains in-frame clones only, with some absent. The sample features 65,000 to 80,000 clones, with about 4.6% in its top ten. The sample consisted of PBMCs. The receptor set was obtained from a man aged 30 to 39 in good health and CMV-seronegative.

This rearrangement joins TRBV4-1 to TRBJ1-5, with 8 nucleotides matching TRBD1. Germline V lookup: CDR1 MGHRA, CDR2 YSYEKL. The CDR3 totals 16 residues. The trim removed 4 bases at V and 7 bases at J, leaving 12 bases unmatched. In DNA form, the CDR3 reads TGCGCCAGCAGCCCCCGAGACCGGGACAGGAACCAGCCCCAGCATTTT. Protein sequence: CASSPRDRDRNQPQHF.

The chain uses TRBV6-1 and TRBJ2-1, with 7 positions matching TRBD1. The CDR3 contains 17 residues. The germline CDR1 and CDR2 sequences are MNHNS and SASEGT. J gave up 6 bases and V 0 bases, and 11 bases lay outside the gene matches. The CDR3 region has the DNA TGTGCCAGCAGTGAAGCCCAAAGACAGGGTGCCCGCAATGAGCAGTTCTTC. Protein: CASSEAQRQGARNEQFF.

The V gene is TRBV4-2, the J gene TRBJ2-3; 7 positions agree with TRBD2. There are 15 residues in the CDR3. The V gene's germline CDR1 is LGHNA and CDR2 YNFKEQ. V was pared by 2 bases and J by 6 bases, with 8 bases of the junction left unmatched. This chain's CDR3 is CASSQRGEPTDTQYF. CDR3 DNA sequence: TGTGCCAGCAGCCAACGGGGGGAACCGACGGATACGCAGTATTTT.

V is TRBV4-2 and J is TRBJ1-1, with TRBD1 identical over 9 bases. The CDR3 contains 16 residues. V dropped 4 bases and J dropped 4; count of bases not matched to a gene: 10. Germline V gene data show CDR1 as LGHNA and CDR2 as YNFKEQ. CDR3 in DNA: TGTGCCAGCAGCCCCCGAGGACAGGGGTTAAGCACTGAAGCTTTCTTT. Amino acids: CASSPRGQGLSTEAFF.

This chain connects TRBV28 to TRBJ2-1; 7 bases are shared with TRBD2. Per germline, CDR1 MDHEN and CDR2 SYDVKM. This CDR3 has 16 residues. Trimming took 10 bases from V and 2 from J; bases not matched to a gene: 14. CDR3 in amino acids: CATSIYGGTTYNEQFF. The CDR3 DNA reads TGTGCCACCTCCATCTACGGCGGGACTACCTACAATGAGCAGTTCTTC.

This chain connects TRBV28 to TRBJ1-1; D is possibly TRBD1 (5 bases). The CDR3 has 13 residues. Trimming took 3 bases from V and 4 from J, leaving 9 bases between them. From germline, CDR1 is MDHEN and CDR2 SYDVKM. The CDR3 loop is CASSLRGFTEAFF. In DNA form, the CDR3 reads TGTGCCAGCAGTTTGCGGGGGTTCACTGAAGCTTTCTTT.

The chain combines TRBV11-1 with TRBJ2-1; a weak D match, TRBD2 (7 bases). V lost 6 bases, J lost 3 bases, and 21 bases lay in between. The CDR3 has 17 residues. Germline-derived CDR1 and CDR2 are SGHAT and FQDESV (reference sequence). The CDR3 bases are TGTGCCAGCAGGCCCCCGGGGGGACACCTCGGCTACAATGAGCAGTTCTTC. Translated, it gives CASRPPGGHLGYNEQFF.

The chain has TRBV7-9 and TRBJ1-6; D might be TRBD1 (6 bases). Trimming took off 5 bases at V and 0 bases at J, with 14 bases between the two ends. CDR1 SEHNR and CDR2 FQNEAQ come from the germline V gene (reference sequence). CDR3 length equals 17 residues. CDR3 sequence reads: CASSHGGLNSYNSPLHF. For the CDR3, the DNA is TGTGCCAGCAGCCATGGGGGCCTGAACTCCTATAATTCACCCCTCCACTTT. The whole variable domain, remainder taken from reference TRBV7-9 and TRBJ1-6, is DTGVSQNPRHKITKRGQNVTFRCDPISEHNRLYWYRQTLGQGPEFLTYFQNEAQLEKSRLLSDRFSAERPKGSFSTLEIQRTEQGDSAMYLCASSHGGLNSYNSPLHFGNGTRLTVT.